This T cell receptor (beta chain) was identified during a study of chemoradiotherapy in HPV16-positive cancers. Study context: Functional T-cell assays on a couple of HPV16-positive patients' cells defined candidate HPV-specific clones and common TCR motifs. Study-wide results and caveats: Candidate HPV-specific clones and E7-related TCR motifs grew in tumor during treatment. HPV-responsive T-cell expansion during chemoradiotherapy was linked to improved recurrence-free survival in HPV16-positive patients.

The CDR3 runs 15 residues. Germline values: CDR1 SNHLY, CDR2 FYNNEI. This table comes from immunoSEQ multiplex PCR, and its TCRdb copy is limited to in-frame clones, with some not included. The table shows roughly 5,200 clones, with around 78% occurring only once. A word on this clone: Its antigen is unidentified.

The sequence was obtained from a human donor with HPV-associated anogenital cancer. J is TRBJ2-5 and V is TRBV2, with D tentatively TRBD1 or TRBD2 (5 bases each). Gene TRBJ2-7 matches the end of the DNA better, so the J call may be wrong. This specimen was collected from a patient who underwent chemoradiotherapy. The CDR3: CASSDPVGDPYEQYF. In nucleotides, the CDR3 is TGTGCCAGCAGTGACCCAGTGGGGGACCCCTACGAGCAGTACTTC.